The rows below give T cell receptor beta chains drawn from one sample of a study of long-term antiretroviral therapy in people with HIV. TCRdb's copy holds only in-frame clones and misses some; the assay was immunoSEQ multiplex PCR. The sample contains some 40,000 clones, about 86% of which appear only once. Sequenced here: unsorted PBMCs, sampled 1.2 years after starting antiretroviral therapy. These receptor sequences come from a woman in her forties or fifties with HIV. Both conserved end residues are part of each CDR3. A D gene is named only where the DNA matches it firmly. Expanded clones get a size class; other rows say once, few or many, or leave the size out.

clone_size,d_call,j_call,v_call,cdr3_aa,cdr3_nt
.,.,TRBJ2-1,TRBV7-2,CASSAGVGEQFF,TGTGCCAGCAGCGCGGGCGTAGGCGAGCAGTTCTTC
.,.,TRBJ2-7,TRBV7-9,CASSLDGGDEQYF,TGTGCCAGCAGCTTAGACGGTGGGGACGAGCAGTACTTC
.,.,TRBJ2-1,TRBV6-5,CASSRRTRNEQFF,TGTGCCAGCAGCAGGAGGACCCGGAATGAGCAGTTCTTC
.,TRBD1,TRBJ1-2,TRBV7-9,CASSLLRQGADGYTF,TGTGCCAGCAGCCTTTTACGACAGGGGGCGGACGGCTACACCTTC
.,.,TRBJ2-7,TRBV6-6,CASSYSRQNYEQYF,TGTGCCAGCAGTTACTCGCGCCAAAACTACGAGCAGTACTTC
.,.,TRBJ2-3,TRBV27,CASSLGAGTDTQYF,TGTGCCAGCAGTTTAGGTGCAGGCACAGATACGCAGTATTTT
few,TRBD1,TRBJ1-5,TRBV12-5,CASGSGQGSKPQHF,TGTGCTAGTGGTTCTGGACAGGGGAGCAAGCCCCAGCATTTT
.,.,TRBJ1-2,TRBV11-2,CASSLGPYGYTF,TGTGCCAGCAGCTTAGGGCCCTATGGCTACACCTTC
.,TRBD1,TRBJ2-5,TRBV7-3,CASSLRPGGRETQYF,TGTGCCAGCAGCTTACGGCCAGGGGGCCGGGAGACCCAGTACTTC
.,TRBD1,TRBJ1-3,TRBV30,CAWRTTGGSGNTIYF,TGTGCCTGGAGAACTACAGGGGGCTCTGGAAACACCATATATTTT
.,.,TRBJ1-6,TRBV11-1,CASSLEGVNSPLHF,TGTGCCAGCAGCTTAGAAGGGGTTAATTCACCCCTCCACTTT
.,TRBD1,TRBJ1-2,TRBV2,CASSAPGQGNYGYTF,TGTGCCAGCAGCGCTCCGGGACAGGGAAATTATGGCTACACCTTC
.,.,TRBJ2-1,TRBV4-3,CASSQDFWGTNEQFF,TGCGCCAGCAGCCAAGACTTCTGGGGGACGAATGAGCAGTTCTTC
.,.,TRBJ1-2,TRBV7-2,CASSPPRALDYGYTF,TGTGCCAGCAGCCCCCCCCGGGCTCTGGACTATGGCTACACCTTC
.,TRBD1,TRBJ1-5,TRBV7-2,CASSFDRGGQPQHF,TGTGCCAGCAGCTTCGACAGGGGGGGGCAGCCCCAGCATTTT
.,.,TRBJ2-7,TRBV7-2,CASSAGVGYEQYF,TGTGCCAGCAGCGCCGGAGTAGGGTACGAGCAGTACTTC
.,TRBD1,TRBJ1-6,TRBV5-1,CASSATLTGRNSPLHF,TGCGCCAGCAGCGCTACTTTGACAGGGCGGAATTCACCCCTCCACTTT
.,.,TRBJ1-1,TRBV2,CASSVSKLRSEAFF,TGTGCCAGCAGTGTGTCGAAGTTACGGTCTGAAGCTTTCTTT
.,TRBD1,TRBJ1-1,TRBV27,CASKFPGQGSNTEAFF,TGTGCCAGCAAATTCCCGGGACAGGGATCGAACACTGAAGCTTTCTTT
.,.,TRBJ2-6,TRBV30,CAWSALQGQTHSGANVLTF,TGTGCCTGGAGTGCACTACAAGGCCAGACTCACTCTGGGGCCAACGTCCTGACTTTC
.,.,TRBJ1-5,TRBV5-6,CASTKDPRRNQPQHF,TGTGCCAGCACCAAGGACCCTCGGCGCAATCAGCCCCAGCATTTT
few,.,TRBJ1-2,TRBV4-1,CASSQATQNYGYTF,TGCGCCAGCAGCCAAGCAACCCAAAACTATGGCTACACCTTC
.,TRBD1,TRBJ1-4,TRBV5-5,CASTRQGGGTNEKLFF,TGTGCCAGCACCCGACAGGGCGGGGGGACTAATGAAAAACTGTTTTTT
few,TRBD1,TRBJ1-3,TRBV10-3,CAISDRQGAGNTIYF,TGTGCCATCAGTGACCGACAGGGGGCTGGAAACACCATATATTTT
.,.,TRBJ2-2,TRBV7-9,CASSDGRVHTGELFF,TGTGCCAGCAGCGACGGACGAGTTCACACCGGGGAGCTGTTTTTT
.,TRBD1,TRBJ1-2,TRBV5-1,CASSSDLQGAGGYTF,TGCGCCAGCAGCTCAGACTTACAGGGGGCAGGGGGCTACACCTTC
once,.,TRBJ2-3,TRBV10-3,CAISESNTRASPTDTQYF,TGTGCCATCAGTGAATCGAATACGCGGGCCTCGCCCACAGATACGCAGTATTTT
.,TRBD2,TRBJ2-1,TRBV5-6,CASSLGLAGTYNEQFF,TGTGCCAGCAGCTTGGGACTAGCGGGGACCTACAATGAGCAGTTCTTC
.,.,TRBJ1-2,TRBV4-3,CASSQDRGYGYTF,TGCGCCAGCAGCCAAGATCGTGGCTATGGCTACACCTTC
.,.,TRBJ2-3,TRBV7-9,CASSLVSGTDTQYF,TGTGCCAGCAGCTTAGTCTCGGGCACAGATACGCAGTATTTT
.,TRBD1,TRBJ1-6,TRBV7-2,CASSLEGAYSPLHF,TGTGCCAGCAGCTTAGAGGGGGCATATTCACCCCTCCACTTT
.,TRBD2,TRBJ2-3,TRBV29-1,CSVVTSGTDTQYF,TGCAGCGTTGTGACTAGCGGAACAGATACGCAGTATTTT
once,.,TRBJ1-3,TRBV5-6,CASRWGYSGNTIYF,TGTGCCAGCAGGTGGGGGTACTCTGGAAACACCATATATTTT
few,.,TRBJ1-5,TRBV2,CASSTDLAGAQHF,TGTGCCAGCAGTACCGACCTAGCCGGAGCCCAGCATTTT
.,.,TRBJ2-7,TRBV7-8,CASSLAGGSYYEQYF,TGTGCCAGCAGCTTAGCCGGGGGCAGCTATTACGAGCAGTACTTC
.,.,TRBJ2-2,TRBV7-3,CASSEDSMNTGELFF,TGTGCCAGCAGCGAGGACAGCATGAACACCGGGGAGCTGTTTTTT
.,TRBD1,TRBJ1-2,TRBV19,CASSGQGFNYGYTF,TGTGCCAGTAGTGGACAGGGGTTTAACTATGGCTACACCTTC
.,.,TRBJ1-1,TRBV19,CASRPQGMNTEAFF,TGTGCCAGTAGGCCTCAGGGGATGAACACTGAAGCTTTCTTT
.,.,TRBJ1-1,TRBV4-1,CASSQDDAGGNTEAFF,TGCGCCAGCAGCCAAGATGACGCAGGAGGAAACACTGAAGCTTTCTTT
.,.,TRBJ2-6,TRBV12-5,CASAEDSSASGANVLTF,TGTGCTAGTGCCGAGGACAGTTCCGCCTCTGGGGCCAACGTCCTGACTTTC
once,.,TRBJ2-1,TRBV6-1,CASSEGGFLNNEQFF,TGTGCCAGCAGTGAGGGGGGTTTTTTGAACAATGAGCAGTTCTTC
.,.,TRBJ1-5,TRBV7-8,CASSLDSSNQPQHF,TGTGCCAGCAGCTTGGACAGTAGCAATCAGCCCCAGCATTTT
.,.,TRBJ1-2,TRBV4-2,CASSQGGQGSNYGYTF,TGTGCCAGCAGCCAGGGCGGGCAGGGCTCTAACTATGGCTACACCTTC
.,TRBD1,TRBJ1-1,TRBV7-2,CASSSTGTLNTEAFF,TGTGCCAGCAGCTCGACAGGGACATTGAACACTGAAGCTTTCTTT
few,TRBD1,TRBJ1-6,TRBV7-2,CASRRLQGALGDSPLHF,TGTGCCAGCAGGCGTCTACAGGGGGCGCTTGGGGATTCACCCCTCCACTTT
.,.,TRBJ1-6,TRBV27,CASSFRMGFLHF,TGTGCCAGCAGTTTCAGGATGGGATTCCTCCACTTT
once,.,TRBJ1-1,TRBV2,CASLTDLNTEAFF,TGTGCCAGCCTGACCGACTTGAACACTGAAGCTTTCTTT
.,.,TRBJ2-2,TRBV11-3,CASSLLVGPGELFF,TGTGCCAGCAGCTTACTGGTGGGTCCCGGGGAGCTGTTTTTT